This TCR beta chain came from a study of cytomegalovirus exposure and HLA in healthy donors (dated by TCRdb to the late 2010s). In the study overall: An earlier analysis of about 560 of the donors reported 250 to 300 Gb of sequence data and 95 million to 130 million unique TCR beta sequences obtained from some 170 million T cells. Approximately 300 gigabases of sequencing data and around 80 million unique TCR sequences made up an early release that covered fewer than 650 HLA-typed donors. The genetic ancestry cluster associated with self-reported Caucasian donors included over 65% of the 398 genotyped donors. The study aimed to test whether cataloging public T cell receptors could reveal signatures of past pathogen exposure. The study profiled the T cell repertoires of about 640 subjects by immunosequencing and related them to cytomegalovirus serostatus. Along with the roughly 710-subject first cohort, a separate validation cohort of over a hundred different subjects was used. The study combined high-throughput TCR immunosequencing, statistical association of individual TCRs with disease status, and machine learning to predict cytomegalovirus infection status. To study patterns of TCR occurrence, a later analysis re-analyzed previously published TCR beta repertoires from 700 or so donors and added high-resolution HLA genotyping. Rather than drawing on any new phenotypic data, the later analysis identified candidate immune exposures from TCR beta sequences and the way those sequences occurred across donors. In an earlier analysis of roughly 580 of the donors, high-throughput TCR beta sequencing was used to judge whether each TCR beta V gene segment behaved as functional or pseudogenic. Donor age, sex, ethnicity and CMV serostatus were collected together with the repertoire data. Genome-wide SNP genotypes for about 55% of the 666 donors were used in a later genetic analysis, which treated that subset as a discovery cohort. Every discovery cohort repertoire had been produced on one sequencing platform. Both class I and class II loci were covered by HLA typing, at four-digit resolution. The number of donors typed differed by locus, with about 629-630 for A, B, C, DRB1 and DQB1, roughly 520 for DQA1, over 600 for DPA1, and roughly 450 for DPB1. Because of strong linkage in the cohort, 5 or 6 DR-DQ haplotypes were treated as single units for association and clustering. Among 350 to 400 genotyped donors of the cohort, an average of about 240,000 unique TCR beta nucleotide sequences were sequenced per donor, about a sixth of them non-productive.

Study-level results and caveats: A cluster of highly shared sequence variants was judged likely to be a technical artifact of the sequencing pipeline. A few of the identified cytomegalovirus-associated TCR beta chains were confirmed in vitro to be specific for cytomegalovirus antigens. A later analysis found that HLA-associated TCR beta chains were more clonally expanded and had lower generation probabilities than equally common non-associated chains. A later genetic analysis reported fewer N-insertions in productive TCRs among donors in an Asian-associated ancestry cluster than the roughly 690-donor mean. Because the 87-base-pair reads could not distinguish some IMGT-functional V segments, including TRBV6-2 and TRBV6-3, those segments were excluded. A later analysis reported that several top co-occurrence clusters appeared linked to parvovirus B19, influenza, CMV and Epstein-Barr virus. Only TCR beta chains were sequenced in this cohort, and the absence of alpha or paired-chain data limited detectable features. A later analysis found that most CMV-associated TCR beta chains appeared HLA-restricted, with HLA associations seemingly driven largely by CMV exposure. In an earlier analysis of about 550 of the donors, most TCR beta V segments were observed in productive rearrangements about 87% or about 30% of the time, broadly matching IMGT annotations. Correlated functional status among segregating V segments might be attributable to linkage disequilibrium, but an unknown experimental factor could not be ruled out. In a later genetic analysis, a missense DCLRE1C variant was associated with V-gene and J-gene trimming of TCR beta chains, and the association was replicated in an independent cohort. The authors suggested that the approach could potentially be extended to other disease states and immunological phenotypes. Presence/absence analyses assumed roughly uniform sequencing depth across donors, an assumption that may not hold. In a later analysis, the rate of TCR association differed among HLA loci, with DRB1 alleles having the most associated TCRs and HLA-C alleles having the fewest. Most TCR sequences were observed very rarely across donors, whereas some public TCRs were present in many individuals. A further reported finding was that TCR beta sequences accurately predicted the HLA-A and HLA-B alleles for most subjects in the first cohort. The study listed over 150 TCR beta chains as associated with cytomegalovirus. The only immune exposure information available for the cohort was CMV serostatus. Specific HLA alleles were associated with 15,000 to 20,000 TCR beta sequences at a false discovery rate of 0.05 in a later analysis. When HLA alleles, especially DR and DQ, strongly co-occurred, TCR associations were difficult to assign to individual alleles. Because HLA typing was unavailable for some donors at each locus, only the typed subset was used in association tests. Because counts were too low, some 17 rarely observed V segments, including chromosome 9 orphons, were excluded from the earlier analysis of 587 of the donors. In both the original and validation cohorts, the classifier was reported to diagnose cytomegalovirus status with high specificity and sensitivity.

Of note for this clone: Its specific antigen is unknown. No base quality values were provided; no much bigger clone lies one nucleotide off.

The cohort consisted of 650 to 700 healthy bone marrow donors. At the time of sampling, every cohort member was nominally healthy, though immune exposures that went unrecorded were likely present. The donor was CMV seropositive and was included in the group of about 290 seropositive cohort members. A peripheral blood sample was provided by each donor, and peripheral blood mononuclear cells were used for TCR beta sequencing. Genomic DNA extraction from the blood cell samples was performed with the Qiagen DNeasy Blood Extraction Kit. The CDR3 sequence holds 13 residues, the cysteine and phenylalanine included. Left in the record is the CDR3 DNA by itself, 39 bases read in frame from the first base. V gives up 1 base and J gives up 10 bases, and the segment between their germline ends measures 12 bases. For CDR1 and CDR2, the germline V gene lists SGHTA and FQGNSA. The library was obtained by the immunoSEQ multiplex PCR assay. The multiplex PCR relied on a mix of 60 forward primers for TCR Vbeta segments and 13 reverse primers for TCR Jbeta segments. The CDR3 region of rearranged TCR beta genes was amplified from genomic DNA with a multiplex PCR assay. On the Illumina HiSeq System, the amplified TCR beta libraries were sequenced as 87-base-pair reads. The original pipeline was this. In a later analysis, tens of millions of unique TCR beta chains were counted across the approximately 640 repertoires, and roughly 10 million of these chains were shared by at least two donors. Raw reads were error-corrected and collapsed into unique sequences with a nearest-neighbor algorithm that merged closely related sequences to remove PCR and sequencing errors. CDR3 sequences were aligned to IMGT reference sequences to assign V, D and J gene segments. For a sequence to be retained, at least a six-nucleotide match to both a V gene segment and a J gene segment was required. A rearrangement counted as productive if the CDR3 had no stop codons and remained in frame with V and J, and every other rearrangement counted as non-productive. CDR3 was defined according to IMGT convention as the region running from the second conserved V-encoded cysteine to the conserved J-encoded phenylalanine. The earlier analysis of 587 of the donors excluded any sequence lacking an unambiguous match to a single V gene segment. An earlier analysis of over 450 of the donors classified V segments as functional when productive rearrangements were above 56.7% and as segregating when the standard deviation between donors was above 5%. A statistical classification framework was developed to diagnose cytomegalovirus status using the catalog of TCR beta chain sequences. In a later analysis, TCR nucleotide sequences were compared against IMGT/GENE-DB human TR gene sequences so that V and J genes could be assigned. A later analysis assigned CDR3 sequences and most-parsimonious VDJ recombination scenarios with the TCRdist pipeline. In a later analysis, each TCR beta chain was defined by its CDR3 amino acid sequence together with its V-gene family, and reads lacking a unique V-gene family were excluded. As a way to deal with suspected cross-contamination and a sequencing artifact, a later analysis dropped roughly 620 nucleotide sequences that were highly shared and had low generation probability. In a later analysis, a clonal expansion index for each public chain was calculated from normalized within-repertoire ranks of inferred template counts. In a later analysis, generation probabilities were computed with a VDJ recombination model fitted to out-of-frame rearrangements, and the resulting probabilities were checked against IGoR. A later analysis scored TCR-TCR, TCR-HLA and TCR-CMV co-occurrence with hypergeometric tests, applying a repertoire-size bias correction to TCR pairs. In a later analysis, false discovery rates were estimated by permuting HLA or CMV assignments 20 times. A later analysis grouped co-occurring TCRs with DBSCAN, adding TCRdist sequence similarity when clustering within HLA-allele-positive subsets. Repertoires with fewer than 30,000 or more than 120,000 public chains were left out of co-occurrence clustering, as were five repertoires with anomalous nucleotide sharing. TCRdb took this table from immuneACCESS and kept in-frame rearrangements with V and J called. Such tables lack part of the clones; where checked against another copy, unresolved V genes explain under half of the gap, and the rest is unexplained. That table is the source of V, J and clone size, and D and trimming were worked out from the DNA. The table for this sample lists around 67,000 clones; approximately 80% of them were counted only once. The ten largest clones take up 7.8% of the sample.

This sequence uses TRBV7-2 and TRBJ2-3, with the D gene uncertain. The origin of this receptor is a man between 18 and 35 years old in good health and CMV-seropositive. The specimen sequenced was PBMCs. The DNA is TGTGCCAGCAGCTTAGGATCTCAGACTCCGCAGTATTTT. Translated, it gives CASSLGSQTPQYF.